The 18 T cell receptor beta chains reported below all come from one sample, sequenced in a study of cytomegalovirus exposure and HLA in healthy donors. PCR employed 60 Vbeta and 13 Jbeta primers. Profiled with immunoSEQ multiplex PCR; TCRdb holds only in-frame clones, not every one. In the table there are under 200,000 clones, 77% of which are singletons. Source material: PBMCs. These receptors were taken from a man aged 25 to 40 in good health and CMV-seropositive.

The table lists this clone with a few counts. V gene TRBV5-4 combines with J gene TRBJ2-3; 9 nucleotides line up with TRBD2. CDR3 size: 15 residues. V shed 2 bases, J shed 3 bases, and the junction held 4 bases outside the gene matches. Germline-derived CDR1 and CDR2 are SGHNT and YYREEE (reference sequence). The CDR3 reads CASSFPAGGTDTQYF. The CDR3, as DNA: TGTGCCAGCAGCTTTCCAGCGGGGGGAACAGATACGCAGTATTTT.

Written as DNA, the CDR3 is TGTGCCAGCACGACAGGGTTCGAGGGCACAGATACGCAGTATTTT. This encodes CASTTGFEGTDTQYF. The gene calls are TRBV2 and TRBJ2-3, with 7 bases that match TRBD1. The CDR3 is 15 amino acids. With V trimmed by 7 bases and J by 1 base, 8 bases remained unmatched. Looked up from germline, CDR1 is SNHLY and CDR2 is FYNNEI.

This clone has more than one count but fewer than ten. CDR3 protein: CASSYLQGATGANVLTF. Written as DNA, the CDR3 is TGTGCCAGCAGCTACCTACAGGGGGCGACCGGGGCCAACGTCCTGACTTTC. J is TRBJ2-6 and V is TRBV7-3; 9 nucleotides agree with TRBD1. The V and J ends lost 4 bases and 4 bases, in that order; junction bases with no gene match: 8. Germline loops: CDR1 SGHTA, CDR2 FQGTGA. CDR3 length: 17 residues.

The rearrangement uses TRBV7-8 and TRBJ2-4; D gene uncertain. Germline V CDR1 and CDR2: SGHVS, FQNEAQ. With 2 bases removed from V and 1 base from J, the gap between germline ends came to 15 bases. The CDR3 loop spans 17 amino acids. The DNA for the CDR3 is TGTGCCAGCAGCTTATTTTCCCCCACGGAGGCCAAAAACATTCAGTACTTC. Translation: CASSLFSPTEAKNIQYF.

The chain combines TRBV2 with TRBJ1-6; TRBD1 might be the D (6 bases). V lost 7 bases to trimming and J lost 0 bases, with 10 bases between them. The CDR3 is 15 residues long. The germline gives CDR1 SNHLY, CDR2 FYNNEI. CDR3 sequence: CASTTDSSYNSPLHF. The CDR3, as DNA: TGTGCCAGCACCACGGACAGCTCCTATAATTCACCCCTCCACTTT.

The CDR3 bases are TGTGCCAGCAGTGACCCGCCAGGGAATGAGCAGTTCTTC. This codes for CASSDPPGNEQFF. This chain joins TRBV6-4 and TRBJ2-1; D might be TRBD1 (5 bases). The CDR3 spans 13 residues. Trimming shortened V by 2 bases and J by 7 bases, and 9 bases separated the two germline ends. Germline V gives CDR1 MRHNA, CDR2 SNTAGT.

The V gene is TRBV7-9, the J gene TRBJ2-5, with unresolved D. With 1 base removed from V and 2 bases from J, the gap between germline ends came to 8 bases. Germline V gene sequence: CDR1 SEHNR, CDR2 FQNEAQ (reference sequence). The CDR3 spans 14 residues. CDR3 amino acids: CASSLGQTQETQYF. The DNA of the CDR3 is TGTGCCAGCAGCTTAGGGCAGACACAAGAGACCCAGTACTTC.

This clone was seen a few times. CDR3 loop: CASFRDRGLGYTF. Here the CDR3 DNA reads TGTGCCAGCTTCCGGGACAGGGGGCTTGGCTACACCTTC. This chain uses TRBV28 with TRBJ1-2; 12 nucleotides match TRBD1. V trimming: 8 bases; J trimming: 7 bases; junction bases outside the gene matches: 5. The CDR3 spans 13 residues. Looked up from germline, CDR1 is MDHEN and CDR2 is SYDVKM.

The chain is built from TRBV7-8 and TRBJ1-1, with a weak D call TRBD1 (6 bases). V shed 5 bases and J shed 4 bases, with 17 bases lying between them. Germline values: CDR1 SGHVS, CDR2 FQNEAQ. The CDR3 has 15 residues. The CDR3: CASSPNRVRFTEAFF. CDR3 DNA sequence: TGTGCCAGCAGCCCTAACAGGGTACGATTCACTGAAGCTTTCTTT.

Here the CDR3 reads CASSLDTNEQFF. The CDR3 DNA sequence: TGTGCCAGCAGCTTGGACACCAATGAGCAGTTCTTC. The V gene is TRBV7-9, the J gene TRBJ2-1; perhaps TRBD1 as D (5 bases). Germline assignment: CDR1 SEHNR and CDR2 FQNEAQ (reference sequence). V lost 3 bases and J lost 6, with 6 bases in between. CDR3 length equals 12 residues.

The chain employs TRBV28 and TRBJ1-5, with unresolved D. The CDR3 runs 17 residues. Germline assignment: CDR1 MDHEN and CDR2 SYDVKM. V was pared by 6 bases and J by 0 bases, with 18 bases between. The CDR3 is CASSRNYGGDSNQPQHF. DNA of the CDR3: TGTGCCAGCAGCCGAAATTACGGCGGCGATAGCAATCAGCCCCAGCATTTT.

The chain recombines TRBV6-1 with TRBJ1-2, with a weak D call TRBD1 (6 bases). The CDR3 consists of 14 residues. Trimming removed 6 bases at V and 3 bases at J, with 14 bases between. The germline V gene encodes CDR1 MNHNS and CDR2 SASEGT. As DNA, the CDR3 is TGTGCCAGCAGCCCCAGGGGTGGTGACTATGGCTACACCTTC. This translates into CASSPRGGDYGYTF.

CDR3 sequence: CASSLGQAGNTIYF. CDR3 DNA: TGTGCCAGCAGCTTGGGCCAGGCTGGAAACACCATATATTTT. This chain links TRBV5-4 with TRBJ1-3; D unresolved. The CDR3 contains 14 residues. From germline, CDR1 is SGHNT and CDR2 YYREEE (reference sequence). V lost 0 bases, J lost 2 bases, and 6 bases lay in between.

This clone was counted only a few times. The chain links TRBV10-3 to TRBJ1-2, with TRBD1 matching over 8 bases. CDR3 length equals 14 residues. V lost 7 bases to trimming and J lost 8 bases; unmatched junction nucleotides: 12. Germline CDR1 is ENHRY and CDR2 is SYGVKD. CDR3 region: CAIKGTGRSAGYTF. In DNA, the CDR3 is TGTGCCATCAAAGGGACAGGACGATCTGCGGGCTACACCTTC.

In DNA, the CDR3 is TGTGCCAGCAGCTTGGGGGCACCCTCCAATCAGCCCCAGCATTTT. Translation gives CASSLGAPSNQPQHF. This rearrangement joins TRBV5-6 to TRBJ1-5, with unresolved D. Trimming took off 0 bases at V and 3 bases at J, with 10 bases between the two ends. The CDR3 runs to 15 residues. Germline V CDR1 and CDR2: SGHDT, YYEEEE.

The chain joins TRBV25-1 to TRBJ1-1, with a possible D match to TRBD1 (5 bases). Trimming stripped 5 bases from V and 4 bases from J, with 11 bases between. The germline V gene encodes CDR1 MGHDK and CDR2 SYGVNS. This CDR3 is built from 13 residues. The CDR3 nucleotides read TGTGCCAGCAGTAATACCGGGGGCACTGAAGCTTTCTTT. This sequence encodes CASSNTGGTEAFF.

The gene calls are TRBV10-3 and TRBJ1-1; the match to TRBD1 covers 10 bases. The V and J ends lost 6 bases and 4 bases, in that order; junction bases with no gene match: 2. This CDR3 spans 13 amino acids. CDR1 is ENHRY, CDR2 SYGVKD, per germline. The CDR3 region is CAIRGQGITEAFF. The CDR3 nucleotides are TGTGCCATCAGGGGACAGGGGATCACTGAAGCTTTCTTT.

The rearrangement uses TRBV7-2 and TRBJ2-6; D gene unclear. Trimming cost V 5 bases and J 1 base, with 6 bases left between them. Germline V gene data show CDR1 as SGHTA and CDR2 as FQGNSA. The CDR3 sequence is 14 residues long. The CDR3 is CASSRRSGANVLTF. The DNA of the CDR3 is TGTGCCAGCAGCCGCCGGTCTGGGGCCAACGTCCTGACTTTC.